This T cell receptor (beta chain) emerged from a study of shared clonotypes between healthy human individuals. Study at large: CD8 memory received one plate per donor, CD8 naive two, CD4 memory three and CD4 naive three. Overall study results and limits: The small donor group covered limited genetic and exposure diversity. Naive subsets generally had larger estimated richness than memory subsets.

TCRdb keeps only in-frame clones here, not all; method: immunoSEQ multiplex PCR. In the table there are about 2 million clones, about 95% of which are singletons. V lost 4 bases, J lost 3 bases, and 3 bases stayed unmatched. The CDR3 length is 14 residues. Germline CDR1 and CDR2: SNHLY and FYNNEI. In regard to this clone: Antigen unknown.

In the naive CD8 group, cells lacked CD45RO and were positively selected for CCR7, so terminally differentiated effector memory CD45RA+ cells were left out. Sequencing input: naive CD8+ T cells sorted from blood. The chain is built from TRBV2 and TRBJ2-7; 10 bases map to TRBD1. The origin of this receptor is a man aged 18-30 years in good health. The CDR3 protein is CASSVGQGLYEQYF. CDR3 coding DNA: TGTGCCAGCAGTGTGGGACAGGGGCTCTACGAGCAGTACTTC.